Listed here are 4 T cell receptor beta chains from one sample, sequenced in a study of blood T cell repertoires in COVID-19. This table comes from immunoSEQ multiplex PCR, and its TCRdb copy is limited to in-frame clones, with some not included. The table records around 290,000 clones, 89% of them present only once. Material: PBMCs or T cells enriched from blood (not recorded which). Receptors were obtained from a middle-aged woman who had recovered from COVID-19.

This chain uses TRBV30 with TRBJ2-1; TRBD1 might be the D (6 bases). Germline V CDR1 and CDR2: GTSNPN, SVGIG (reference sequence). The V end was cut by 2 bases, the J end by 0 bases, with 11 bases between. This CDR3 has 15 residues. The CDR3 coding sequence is TGTGCCTGGAGTAGGGGACATCCCTCCTACAATGAGCAGTTCTTC. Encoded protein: CAWSRGHPSYNEQFF.

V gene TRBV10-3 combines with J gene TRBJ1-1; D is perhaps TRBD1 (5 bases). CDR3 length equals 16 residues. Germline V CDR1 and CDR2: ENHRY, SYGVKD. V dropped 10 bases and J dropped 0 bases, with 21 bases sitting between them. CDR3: CATTRSGRQLNTEAFF. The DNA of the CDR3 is TGTGCCACTACCCGGTCTGGGCGACAGTTGAACACTGAAGCTTTCTTT.

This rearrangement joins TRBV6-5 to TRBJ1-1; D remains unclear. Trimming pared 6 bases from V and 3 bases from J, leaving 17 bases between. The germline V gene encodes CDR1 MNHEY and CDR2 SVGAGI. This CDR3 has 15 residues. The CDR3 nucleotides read TGTGCCAGCAGGGAGGACTACTCGTCGCACACTGAAGCTTTCTTT. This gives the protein CASREDYSSHTEAFF.

The CDR3 is CASSSQGAITEAFF. The DNA for the CDR3 is TGTGCCAGCAGCTCCCAGGGGGCGATTACTGAAGCTTTCTTT. The rearrangement uses TRBV7-9 and TRBJ1-1; 8 nucleotides agree with TRBD1. CDR1 and CDR2 from the germline V gene are SEHNR and FQNEAQ (reference sequence). This CDR3 region has 14 residues. The trim removed 4 bases at V and 5 bases at J, leaving 6 bases unmatched.